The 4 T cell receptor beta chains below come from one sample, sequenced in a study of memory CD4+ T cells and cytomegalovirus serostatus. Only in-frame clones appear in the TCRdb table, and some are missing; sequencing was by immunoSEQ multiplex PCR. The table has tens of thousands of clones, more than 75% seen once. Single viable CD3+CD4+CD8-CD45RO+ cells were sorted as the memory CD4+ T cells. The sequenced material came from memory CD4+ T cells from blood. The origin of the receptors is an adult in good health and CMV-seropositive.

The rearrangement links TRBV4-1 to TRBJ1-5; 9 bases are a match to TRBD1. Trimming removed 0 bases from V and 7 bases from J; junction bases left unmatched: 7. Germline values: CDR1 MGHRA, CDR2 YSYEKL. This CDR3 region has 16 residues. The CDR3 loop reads CASSQDQGQGGQPQHF. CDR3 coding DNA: TGCGCCAGCAGCCAAGATCAGGGACAGGGAGGGCAGCCCCAGCATTTT.

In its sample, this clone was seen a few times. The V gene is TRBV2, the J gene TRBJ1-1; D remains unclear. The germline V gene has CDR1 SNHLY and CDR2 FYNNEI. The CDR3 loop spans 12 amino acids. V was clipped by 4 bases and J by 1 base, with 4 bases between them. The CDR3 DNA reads TGTGCCAGCAGTGTAGAGAACACTGAAGCTTTCTTT. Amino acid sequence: CASSVENTEAFF. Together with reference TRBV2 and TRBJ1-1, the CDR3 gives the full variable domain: EPEVTQTPSHQVTQMGQEVILRCVPISNHLYFYWYRQILGQKVEFLVSFYNNEISEKSEIFDDQFSVERPDGSNFTLKIRSTKLEDSAMYFCASSVENTEAFFGQGTRLTVV.

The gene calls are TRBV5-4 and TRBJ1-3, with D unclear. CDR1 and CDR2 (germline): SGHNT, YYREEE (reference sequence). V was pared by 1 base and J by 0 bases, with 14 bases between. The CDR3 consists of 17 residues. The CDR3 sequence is CASSLQSGHPSGNTIYF. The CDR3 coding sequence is TGTGCCAGCAGCTTGCAATCCGGTCACCCCTCTGGAAACACCATATATTTT.

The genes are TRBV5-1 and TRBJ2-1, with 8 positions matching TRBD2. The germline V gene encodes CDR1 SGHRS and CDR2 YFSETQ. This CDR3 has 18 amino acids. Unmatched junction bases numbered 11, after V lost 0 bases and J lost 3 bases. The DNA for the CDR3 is TGCGCCAGCAGCTTGGTAAAGCGGGGGCTGGACCTCTACAATGAGCAGTTCTTC. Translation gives CASSLVKRGLDLYNEQFF. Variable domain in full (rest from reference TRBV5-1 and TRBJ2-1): KAGVTQTPRYLIKTRGQQVTLSCSPISGHRSVSWYQQTPGQGLQFLFEYFSETQRNKGNFPGRFSGRQFSNSRSEMNVSTLELGDSALYLCASSLVKRGLDLYNEQFFGPGTRLTVL.